The 16 T cell receptor beta chains given below trace back to one sample, sequenced in a study of blood T cell repertoires in COVID-19 (dated by TCRdb to 2018 to 2020). The library was generated by the immunoSEQ multiplex PCR assay. TCRdb obtained this table from immuneACCESS and retained in-frame rearrangements with V and J assigned. These tables miss some clones; where compared with another copy, unresolved V genes account for less than half of the shortfall, and the remainder is unexplained. This sample gives 30,000 to 40,000 clones in total; more than 70% of them show up just once. In total, the top ten clones hold around 2.5% of the sample. Sample: peripheral blood. Source of these receptors: a human donor in a cohort sampled during active COVID-19.

The rearrangement joins TRBV19 to TRBJ2-1; D not resolved. V shed 3 bases and J shed 2 bases, with 5 bases lying between them. Germline loops: CDR1 LNHDA, CDR2 SQIVND (reference sequence). This CDR3 contains 13 residues. In DNA form, the CDR3 reads TGTGCCAGTAGTATGTCTGCCTACAATGAGCAGTTCTTC. Translating it yields CASSMSAYNEQFF.

This chain links TRBV7-3 with TRBJ2-1; 7 bases agree with TRBD2. V lost 5 bases and J lost 0; bases outside the gene matches: 7. This CDR3 has 16 amino acids. CDR1 SGHTA and CDR2 FQGTGA come from the germline V gene. The CDR3: CASSTALAASYNEQFF. The CDR3 DNA is TGTGCCAGCAGCACAGCCCTAGCGGCCTCCTACAATGAGCAGTTCTTC.

This chain connects TRBV19 to TRBJ1-1, with unresolved D. V was pared by 3 bases and J by 8 bases, with 7 bases between. Germline V CDR1 and CDR2: LNHDA, SQIVND (reference sequence). This CDR3 spans 11 amino acids. The CDR3 region has the DNA TGTGCCAGTAGTATTGCGGTGGAAGCTTTCTTT. Translating gives CASSIAVEAFF. Looking up the rest from reference TRBV19 and TRBJ1-1 gives the full variable domain: DGGITQSPKYLFRKEGQNVTLSCEQNLNHDAMYWYRQDPGQGLRLIYYSQIVNDFQKGDIAEGYSVSREKKESFPLTVTSAQKNPTAFYLCASSIAVEAFFGQGTRLTVV.

The chain combines TRBV5-8 with TRBJ1-5; TRBD1 agrees at 7 bases. CDR1 is SGHTS and CDR2 is YDEGEE in the germline V gene. The trim removed 0 bases at V and 7 bases at J, leaving 10 bases unmatched. This CDR3 is built from 16 residues. CDR3 protein: CASSLARQGGIQPQHF. CDR3 bases: TGTGCCAGCAGCTTGGCCCGGCAGGGGGGAATCCAGCCCCAGCATTTT.

The rearrangement joins TRBV4-2 to TRBJ2-3; 8 bases match TRBD2. The trim removed 0 bases at V and 10 bases at J, leaving 12 bases unmatched. Germline assignment: CDR1 LGHNA and CDR2 YNFKEQ. This CDR3 has 16 amino acids. This chain's CDR3 is CASSQERIGGAMAQYF. The DNA for the CDR3 is TGTGCCAGCAGCCAAGAACGGATCGGGGGGGCCATGGCGCAGTATTTT.

The V call is TRBV6-5, the J call TRBJ1-1, with D unclear. Looked up from germline, CDR1 is MNHEY and CDR2 is SVGAGI. Trimming pared 10 bases from V and 0 bases from J, leaving 15 bases between. CDR3 length: 14 amino acids. The CDR3: CATKQPFMNTEAFF. As DNA, the CDR3 is TGTGCCACTAAACAGCCTTTCATGAACACTGAAGCTTTCTTT.

This chain uses TRBV5-1 with TRBJ2-5, with TRBD1 identical over 7 bases. Trimming at V came to 4 bases and at J to 0 bases, leaving 6 bases not matched to a gene. CDR1 is SGHRS, CDR2 YFSETQ, per germline. The CDR3 consists of 15 residues. The CDR3 bases are TGCGCCAGCAGCATCGGGACAGCACACCAAGAGACCCAGTACTTC. Translation gives CASSIGTAHQETQYF.

This chain connects TRBV10-2 to TRBJ1-3, with D perhaps matching TRBD1 (6 bases). Between the trimmed V and J ends, which lost 6 bases and 0 bases, there was a span of 12 bases. Germline V lookup: CDR1 WSHSY, CDR2 SAAADI. This CDR3 contains 15 residues. The CDR3 DNA follows: TGCGCCAGCAGACCTCAGGGGAACTCTGGAAACACCATATATTTT. Translation gives CASRPQGNSGNTIYF.

The CDR3 region is CASSLEGGTDTQYF. CDR3 bases: TGTGCCAGCAGTTTAGAAGGGGGCACAGATACGCAGTATTTT. J is TRBJ2-3 and V is TRBV27; TRBD1 is a possible D gene (5 bases). Between the trimmed V and J ends, which lost 2 bases and 1 base, there was a span of 7 bases. This CDR3 has 14 residues. The V gene's germline CDR1 is MNHEY and CDR2 SMNVEV (reference sequence).

This clone came up once. This chain's CDR3 is CAWNKGTGVTGELFF. The CDR3 DNA sequence: TGTGCCTGGAATAAGGGGACAGGGGTCACCGGGGAGCTGTTTTTT. The chain has TRBV30 and TRBJ2-2; 10 bases fit TRBD1. The CDR3 covers 15 residues. The germline gives CDR1 GTSNPN, CDR2 SVGIG (reference sequence). V dropped 4 bases and J dropped 4; count of bases not matched to a gene: 6.

This clone was seen a handful of times. CDR3 in amino acids: CASSEGRLSEQYF. CDR3 DNA: TGTGCCAGCAGTGAAGGCAGGTTAAGCGAGCAGTACTTC. The V gene is TRBV6-1, the J gene TRBJ2-7; D is unresolved. CDR3 length: 13 amino acids. The V gene's germline CDR1 is MNHNS and CDR2 SASEGT. The germline V and J ends were trimmed by 1 base and 6 bases, with 10 bases remaining between them.

The chain is built from TRBV15 and TRBJ1-1; a weak D match, TRBD1 (6 bases). The CDR3 totals 17 residues. The V end lost 0 bases, the J end lost 0 bases, and 14 bases lay between the germline ends. From germline, CDR1 is LNHNV and CDR2 YYDKDF (reference sequence). The CDR3 reads CATSREPDTGLNTEAFF. CDR3 coding DNA: TGTGCCACCAGCAGAGAACCGGATACAGGGTTGAACACTGAAGCTTTCTTT.

This chain joins TRBV6-1 and TRBJ2-2; TRBD1 agrees at 8 bases. Germline V gene sequence: CDR1 MNHNS, CDR2 SASEGT. The ends lost 7 bases at V and 1 base at J; junction bases unmatched: 5. CDR3 size: 15 residues. The CDR3 spells CASKDRGGNTGELFF. CDR3 nucleotides: TGTGCCAGCAAAGACAGGGGAGGGAACACCGGGGAGCTGTTTTTT.

This clone was counted a single time. This chain connects TRBV5-1 to TRBJ2-4, with D perhaps TRBD2 (5 bases). Germline V CDR1 and CDR2: SGHRS, YFSETQ. The CDR3 has 15 amino acids. V lost 4 bases and J 1 base, leaving 12 bases between the germline ends. The CDR3 protein is CASSASGLAKNIQYF. The CDR3, as DNA: TGCGCCAGCAGCGCCTCGGGGTTGGCCAAAAACATTCAGTACTTC.

The genes are TRBV19 and TRBJ2-2; 10 nucleotides align to TRBD2. The CDR3 runs 14 residues. V trimming: 8 bases; J trimming: 3 bases; junction bases outside the gene matches: 3. Germline V gene lookup returns CDR1 LNHDA and CDR2 SQIVND (reference sequence). For the CDR3, the DNA is TGTGCCAGTGATAGCGGGGGGTACACCGGGGAGCTGTTTTTT. Translated: CASDSGGYTGELFF.

The chain employs TRBV29-1 and TRBJ2-7; 9 bases agree with TRBD1. The V and J ends lost 6 bases and 5 bases, in that order; junction bases with no gene match: 2. Germline V CDR1 and CDR2: SQVTM, ANQGSEA. The CDR3 length is 11 residues. CDR3 in amino acids: CSVQGADEQYF. Written as DNA, the CDR3 is TGCAGCGTACAGGGGGCGGACGAGCAGTACTTC.